Listed here are 18 T cell receptor beta chains from one sample, sequenced in a study of T cells after yellow fever vaccination. TCRdb processed the 5' RACE reads anew with MiXCR; each CDR3 protein has one entry. The repertoire includes fewer than 650,000 distinct CDR3 sequences, less than 25% of them detected once, and about 16% sits in the top ten. Source: PBMCs, taken more than 20 days after the first yellow fever vaccination. These receptors were obtained from a man younger than 35 who received the YFV17D yellow fever vaccine.

This clonotype was detected only a few times. This rearrangement joins TRBV5-1 to TRBJ1-2; D uncertain. V was pared by 0 bases and J by 4 bases, with 10 bases between. The CDR3 is 14 residues long. In germline, CDR1 is SGHRS, CDR2 YFSETQ. Here the CDR3 reads CASSLGSSLYGYTF. The CDR3 region has the DNA TGCGCCAGCAGCTTGGGGTCCTCCCTCTATGGCTACACCTTC. The full variable domain, rest sourced from reference TRBV5-1 and TRBJ1-2, is KAGVTQTPRYLIKTRGQQVTLSCSPISGHRSVSWYQQTPGQGLQFLFEYFSETQRNKGNFPGRFSGRQFSNSRSEMNVSTLELGDSALYLCASSLGSSLYGYTFGSGTRLTVV.

The rearrangement uses TRBV18 and TRBJ2-7; possibly TRBD1 for D (5 bases). CDR1 and CDR2 (germline): KGHSH, LQKENI. There are 19 residues in the CDR3. V lost 3 bases to trimming and J lost 3 bases, with 27 bases between them. The CDR3 region is CASSPTVLQARGSLYEQYF. As DNA, the CDR3 is TGTGCCAGCTCACCGACAGTTCTCCAAGCCAGAGGATCACTCTACGAGCAGTACTTC.

The chain carries TRBV6-1 and TRBJ2-7; tentatively, D is TRBD1 (7 bases). CDR1 and CDR2 (germline): MNHNS, SASEGT. The CDR3 contains 14 residues. V was clipped by 10 bases and J by 0 bases, with 16 bases between them. Here the CDR3 reads CATTPGGHSYEQYF. CDR3 DNA: TGTGCCACCACCCCAGGGGGGCACTCCTACGAGCAGTACTTC.

This clonotype has just a few counts. The rearrangement joins TRBV7-2 to TRBJ1-1; possibly TRBD1 for D (5 bases). CDR1 and CDR2 (germline): SGHTA, FQGNSA. The length of the CDR3 is 17 residues. V gave up 1 base and J gave up 1 base, with 16 bases separating them. The CDR3, as DNA: TGTGCCAGCAGCTTAGTAGGGTCCAGGGTGGGGAACACTGAAGCTTTCTTT. Its protein product is CASSLVGSRVGNTEAFF. Supplemented by reference TRBV7-2 and TRBJ1-1, the full variable domain reads GAGVSQSPSNKVTEKGKDVELRCDPISGHTALYWYRQSLGQGLEFLIYFQGNSAPDKSGLPSDRFSAERTGGSVSTLTIQRTQQEDSAVYLCASSLVGSRVGNTEAFFGQGTRLTVV.

The chain combines TRBV3-1 with TRBJ2-3; D is ambiguous. Germline V gene data show CDR1 as LGHDT and CDR2 as YNNKEL (reference sequence). The CDR3 sequence is 15 residues long. V was cut by 2 bases and J by 7 bases, with 16 bases left in between. This CDR3 reads CASSQPLGSRYTQYF. The CDR3 region has the DNA TGTGCCAGCAGCCAACCCCTAGGCAGCAGGTATACGCAGTATTTT.

V is TRBV4-3 and J is TRBJ1-2, with D possibly being TRBD1 (5 bases). CDR3 length: 17 amino acids. Trimming removed 3 bases at V and 5 bases at J, with 22 bases between. CDR1 LGHNA and CDR2 YSLEER come from the germline V gene. The CDR3 region is CASSQDPIRTTAYGYTF. The CDR3 nucleotides are TGCGCCAGCAGCCAGGACCCTATTCGGACAACCGCATATGGCTACACCTTC.

This clonotype was counted between two and nine times. The rearrangement joins TRBV7-2 to TRBJ2-3, with D perhaps TRBD1 or TRBD2 (7 bases each). Germline-derived CDR1 and CDR2 are SGHTA and FQGNSA. The CDR3 is made up of 15 amino acids. Trimming stripped 10 bases from V and 2 bases from J, with 19 bases between. The CDR3 region is CATTPGGGHTDTQYF. The DNA of the CDR3 is TGTGCCACCACCCCAGGGGGGGGGCACACAGATACGCAGTATTTT.

This chain joins TRBV5-1 and TRBJ2-7; tentative D call: TRBD1 (6 bases). Trimming shortened V by 4 bases and J by 4 bases, and 21 bases separated the two germline ends. Germline CDR1 and CDR2: SGHRS and YFSETQ. This CDR3 has 16 amino acids. This CDR3 is CASSRAGASSFYEQYV. The DNA of the CDR3 is TGCGCCAGCAGCCGGGCAGGGGCTTCCTCCTTTTACGAGCAGTACGTC.

This clonotype was seen more than once but under ten times. The chain is built from TRBV28 and TRBJ2-2; the D is unclear. The CDR3 has 12 residues. The germline gives CDR1 MDHEN, CDR2 SYDVKM. The ends were cut back, 5 bases at V and 8 bases at J, with 9 bases in the middle. Here the CDR3 reads CASSALWGELFF. The CDR3 bases are TGTGCCAGCAGTGCCCTCTGGGGGGAGCTGTTTTTT.

This clonotype was seen a handful of times. The CDR3 nucleotides are TGTGCCAGCAGTTCCTCAGGGGGACTCGCTGAAGCTTTCTTT. It translates to CASSSSGGLAEAFF. J is TRBJ1-1 and V is TRBV12-3 or TRBV12-4; 7 bases are a match to TRBD1. The length of the CDR3 is 14 residues. With V trimmed by 4 bases and J by 6 bases, 8 bases remained unmatched.

The chain is built from TRBV27 and TRBJ1-2; unclear D gene. This CDR3 has 15 amino acids. Germline CDR1 is MNHEY and CDR2 is SMNVEV (reference sequence). V lost 3 bases and J 2 bases, leaving 13 bases between the germline ends. The CDR3 DNA sequence: TGTGCCAGCAGTTTTAACCTCGGGTCCAACTATGGCTACACCTTC. Translating it yields CASSFNLGSNYGYTF.

Only a few counts were recorded for this clonotype. J is TRBJ2-5 and V is TRBV5-6, with TRBD2 identical over 7 bases. This CDR3 has 15 residues. CDR1 is SGHDT, CDR2 YYEEEE, per germline. Unmatched junction bases numbered 8, after V lost 1 base and J lost 5 bases. CDR3 residues: CASSLRAMGGETQYF. The CDR3 nucleotides read TGTGCCAGCAGCTTGAGAGCCATGGGAGGGGAGACCCAGTACTTC.

The rearrangement links TRBV5-1 to TRBJ2-7; D gene uncertain. V lost 0 bases and J 4 bases, leaving 11 bases between the germline ends. Germline assignment: CDR1 SGHRS and CDR2 YFSETQ. This CDR3 has 14 amino acids. The CDR3: CASSLAGQPYEQYV. DNA of the CDR3: TGCGCCAGCAGCTTGGCCGGGCAGCCTTACGAGCAGTACGTC.

The CDR3 spells CASSLEAGKAFF. The CDR3 DNA is TGTGCCAGCAGCTTAGAGGCGGGCAAAGCTTTCTTT. The chain couples TRBV7-2 to TRBJ1-1, with D unresolved. The CDR3 is 12 amino acids. Germline V gene lookup returns CDR1 SGHTA and CDR2 FQGNSA. V lost 1 base, J lost 9 bases, and 9 bases lay in between.

This clonotype was observed a few times. V gene TRBV7-2 combines with J gene TRBJ1-6, with 10 bases aligning to TRBD1. Germline CDR1 reads SGHTA; CDR2 reads FQGNSA. CDR3 length: 16 residues. The junction had 4 bases not matched to a gene; V was cut back by 4 bases and J by 4 bases. CDR3 in amino acids: CASSSQGQGYNSPLHF. The CDR3, as DNA: TGTGCCAGCAGCTCCCAGGGACAGGGGTATAATTCACCCCTCCACTTT.

In the case of this clonotype: Being one base from a much bigger clone, this may be a read error. Without the conserved terminal phenylalanine or tryptophan, this CDR3 likely stems from a read error. The chain is built from TRBV4-1 and TRBJ2-1; 9 nucleotides align to TRBD2. CDR3 size: 15 residues. Germline CDR1 and CDR2: MGHRA and YSYEKL. V lost 3 bases, J lost 8 bases, and 8 bases stayed unmatched. The CDR3 protein is CASSQGGSSGDEQFI. The CDR3 DNA follows: TGCGCCAGCAGCCAGGGGGGGTCTAGCGGGGATGAGCAGTTCATC.

The chain links TRBV5-8 to TRBJ2-2; 8 positions agree with TRBD1. After removal of 0 bases from V and 6 bases from J, the junction contained 7 bases not matched to a gene. Germline V gene lookup returns CDR1 SGHTS and CDR2 YDEGEE. This CDR3 is built from 16 residues. The CDR3 bases are TGTGCCAGCAGCTTGGTGCAGGGGGCGCTGGCCGGGGAGCTGTTTTTT. It translates to CASSLVQGALAGELFF. Based on the CDR3 plus reference TRBV5-8 and TRBJ2-2, the full variable domain is EAGVTQSPTHLIKTRGQQATLRCSPISGHTSVYWYQQALGLGLQFLLWYDEGEERNRGNFPPRFSGRQFPNYSSELNVNALELEDSALYLCASSLVQGALAGELFFGEGSRLTVL.

This clonotype was recorded a few times. V gene TRBV20-1 combines with J gene TRBJ2-7, with a weak D call TRBD1 (5 bases). The V and J ends lost 3 bases and 2 bases respectively, with 11 bases between them. Germline-derived CDR1 and CDR2 are DFQATT and SNEGSKA (reference sequence). This CDR3 is 13 amino acids long. The CDR3 region is CSARGRSTYEQYF. As DNA, the CDR3 is TGCAGTGCTAGGGGGCGTTCTACCTACGAGCAGTACTTC.